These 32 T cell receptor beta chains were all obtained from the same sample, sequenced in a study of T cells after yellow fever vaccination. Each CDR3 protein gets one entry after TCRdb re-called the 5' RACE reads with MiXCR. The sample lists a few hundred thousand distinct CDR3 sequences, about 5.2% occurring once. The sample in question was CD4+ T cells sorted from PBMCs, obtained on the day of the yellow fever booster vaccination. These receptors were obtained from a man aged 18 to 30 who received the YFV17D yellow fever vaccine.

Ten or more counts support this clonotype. The CDR3: CASSSVLSYGYTF. Here the CDR3 DNA reads TGTGCCAGCAGCTCAGTTCTTTCCTATGGCTACACCTTC. The chain employs TRBV7-9 and TRBJ1-2; D is undetermined. V dropped 4 bases and J dropped 4 bases, with 10 bases sitting between them. The CDR3 totals 13 residues. CDR1 is SEHNR and CDR2 is FQNEAQ in the germline V gene (reference sequence).

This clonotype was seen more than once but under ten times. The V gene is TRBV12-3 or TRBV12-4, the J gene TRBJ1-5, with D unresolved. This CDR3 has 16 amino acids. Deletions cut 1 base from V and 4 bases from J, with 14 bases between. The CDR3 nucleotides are TGTGCCAGCAGTTTAGGGGCGCCAGAGCTGAATCAGCCCCAGCATTTT. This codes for CASSLGAPELNQPQHF.

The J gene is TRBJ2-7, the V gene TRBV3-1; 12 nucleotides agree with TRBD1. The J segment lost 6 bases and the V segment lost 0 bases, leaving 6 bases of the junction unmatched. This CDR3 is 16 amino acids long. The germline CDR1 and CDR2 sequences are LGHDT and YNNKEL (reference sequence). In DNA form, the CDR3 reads TGTGCCAGCAGCCAAGATTCCGGGACAGGGGGCGGCGAGCAGTACTTC. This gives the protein CASSQDSGTGGGEQYF.

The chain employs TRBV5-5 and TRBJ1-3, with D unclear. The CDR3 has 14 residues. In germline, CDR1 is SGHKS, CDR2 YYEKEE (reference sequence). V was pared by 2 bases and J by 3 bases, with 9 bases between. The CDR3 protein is CASSLVADGNTIYF. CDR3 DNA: TGTGCCAGCAGCTTAGTGGCGGATGGAAACACCATATATTTT.

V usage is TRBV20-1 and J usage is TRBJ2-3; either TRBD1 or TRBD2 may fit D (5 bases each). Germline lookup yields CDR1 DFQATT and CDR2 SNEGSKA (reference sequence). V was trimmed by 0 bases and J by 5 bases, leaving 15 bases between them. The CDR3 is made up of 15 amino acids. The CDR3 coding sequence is TGCAGTGCTAGAGATCTGGATGGGACCGGAGATACGCAGTATTTT. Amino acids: CSARDLDGTGDTQYF.

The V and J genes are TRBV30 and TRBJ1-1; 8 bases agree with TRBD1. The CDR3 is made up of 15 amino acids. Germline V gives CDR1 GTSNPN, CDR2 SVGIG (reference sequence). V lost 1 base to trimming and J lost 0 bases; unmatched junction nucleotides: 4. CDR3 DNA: TGTGCCTGGAGTGGGGGGACAGGTATGAACACTGAAGCTTTCTTT. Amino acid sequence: CAWSGGTGMNTEAFF.

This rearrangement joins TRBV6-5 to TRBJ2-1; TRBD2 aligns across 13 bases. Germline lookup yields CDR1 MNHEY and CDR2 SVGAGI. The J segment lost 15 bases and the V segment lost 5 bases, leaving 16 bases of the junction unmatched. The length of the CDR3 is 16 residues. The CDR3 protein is CASSQVLAGGFGIPFF. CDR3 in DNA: TGTGCCAGCAGTCAAGTACTAGCGGGGGGGTTCGGAATTCCGTTCTTC.

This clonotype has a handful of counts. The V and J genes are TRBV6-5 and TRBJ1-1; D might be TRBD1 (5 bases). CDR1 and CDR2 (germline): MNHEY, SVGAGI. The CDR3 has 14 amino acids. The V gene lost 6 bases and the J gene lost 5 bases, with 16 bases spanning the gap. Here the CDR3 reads CASSLGGRRTEAFF. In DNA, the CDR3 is TGTGCCAGCAGCTTGGGGGGGAGGAGGACTGAAGCTTTCTTT.

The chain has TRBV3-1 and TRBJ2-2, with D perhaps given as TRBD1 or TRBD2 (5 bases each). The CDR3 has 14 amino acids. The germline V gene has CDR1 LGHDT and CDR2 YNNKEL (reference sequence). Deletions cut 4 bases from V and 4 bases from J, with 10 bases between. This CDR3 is CASSLLGTTGELFF. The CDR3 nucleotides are TGTGCCAGCAGCCTCTTGGGGACCACCGGGGAGCTGTTTTTT.

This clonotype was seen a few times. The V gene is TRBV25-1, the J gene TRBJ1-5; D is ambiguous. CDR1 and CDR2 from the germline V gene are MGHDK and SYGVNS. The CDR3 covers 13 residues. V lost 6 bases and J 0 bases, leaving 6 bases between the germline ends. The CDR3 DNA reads TGTGCCAGCAGAGGGTATAGCAATCAGCCCCAGCATTTT. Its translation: CASRGYSNQPQHF.

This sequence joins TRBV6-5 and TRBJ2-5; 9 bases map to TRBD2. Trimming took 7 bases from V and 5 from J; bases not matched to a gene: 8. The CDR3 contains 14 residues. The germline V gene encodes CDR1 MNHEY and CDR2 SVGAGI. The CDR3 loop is CASTNSGGGETQYF. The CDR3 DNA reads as TGTGCCAGCACCAATAGCGGGGGAGGCGAGACCCAGTACTTC.

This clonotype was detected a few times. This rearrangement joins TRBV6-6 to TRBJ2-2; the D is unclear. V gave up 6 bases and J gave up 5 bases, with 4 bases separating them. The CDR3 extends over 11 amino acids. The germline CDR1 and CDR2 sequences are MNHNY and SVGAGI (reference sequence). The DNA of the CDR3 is TGTGCCAGCAGCTGGACCGGGGAGCTGTTTTTT. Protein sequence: CASSWTGELFF.

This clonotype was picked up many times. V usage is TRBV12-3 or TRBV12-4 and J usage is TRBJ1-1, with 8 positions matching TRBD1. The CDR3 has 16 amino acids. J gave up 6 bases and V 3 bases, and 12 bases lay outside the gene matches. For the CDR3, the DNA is TGTGCCAGCAGTTTTTGGAATCCAGGGGGCTATCCTGAAGCTTTCTTT. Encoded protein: CASSFWNPGGYPEAFF.

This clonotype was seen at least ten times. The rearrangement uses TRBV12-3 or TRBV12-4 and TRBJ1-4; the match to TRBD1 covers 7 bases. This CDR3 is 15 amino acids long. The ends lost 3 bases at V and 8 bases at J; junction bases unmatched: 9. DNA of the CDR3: TGTGCCAGCAGTTTCGCCGTGGGACAGAACGAAAAACTGTTTTTT. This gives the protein CASSFAVGQNEKLFF.

This CDR3 is CSVDRFLSGGPLQETQYF. DNA for the CDR3: TGCAGCGTTGATCGTTTTCTCTCGGGGGGCCCACTCCAAGAGACCCAGTACTTC. The chain combines TRBV29-1 with TRBJ2-5; the D gene is possibly TRBD2 (7 bases). The CDR3 covers 18 residues. From germline, CDR1 is SQVTM and CDR2 ANQGSEA. Trimming cost V 3 bases and J 1 base, with 24 bases left between them.

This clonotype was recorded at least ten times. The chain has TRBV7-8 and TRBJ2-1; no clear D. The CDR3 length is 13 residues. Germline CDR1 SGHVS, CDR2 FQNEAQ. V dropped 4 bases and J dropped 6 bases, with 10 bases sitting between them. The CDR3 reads CASSSMNSNEQFF. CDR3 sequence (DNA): TGTGCCAGCAGCTCCATGAACAGCAATGAGCAGTTCTTC.

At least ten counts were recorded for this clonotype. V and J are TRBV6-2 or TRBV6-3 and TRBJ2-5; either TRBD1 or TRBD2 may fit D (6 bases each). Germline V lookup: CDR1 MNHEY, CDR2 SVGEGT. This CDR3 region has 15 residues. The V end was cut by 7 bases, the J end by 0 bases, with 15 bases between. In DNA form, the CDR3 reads TGTGCCAGCAACTCCGTGGGGGGCAACCAAGAGACCCAGTACTTC. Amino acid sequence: CASNSVGGNQETQYF.

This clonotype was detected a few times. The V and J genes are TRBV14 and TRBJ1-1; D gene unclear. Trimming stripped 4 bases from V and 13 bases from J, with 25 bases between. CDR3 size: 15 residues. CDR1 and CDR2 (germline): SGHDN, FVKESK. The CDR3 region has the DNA TGTGCCAGCAGCCCCCTCTCAGGCATGGGCACTGAGGTTTTCTTT. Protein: CASSPLSGMGTEVFF.

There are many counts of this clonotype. CDR3 DNA: TGCGCCAGCATTAGCGGGGGGGCCGTAGATACGCAGTATTTT. Translation: CASISGGAVDTQYF. This chain uses TRBV10-2 with TRBJ2-3; 11 bases match TRBD2. Per the germline V gene, CDR1 is WSHSY and CDR2 is SAAADI. After removal of 7 bases from V and 5 bases from J, the junction contained 5 bases not matched to a gene. The CDR3 runs 14 residues.

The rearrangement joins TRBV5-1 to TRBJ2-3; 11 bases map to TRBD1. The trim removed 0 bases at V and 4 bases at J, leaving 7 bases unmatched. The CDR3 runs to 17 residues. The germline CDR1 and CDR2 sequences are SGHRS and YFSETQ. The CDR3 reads CASSLAAGQGAADTQYF. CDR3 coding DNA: TGCGCCAGCAGCTTGGCAGCCGGACAGGGGGCCGCAGATACGCAGTATTTT.

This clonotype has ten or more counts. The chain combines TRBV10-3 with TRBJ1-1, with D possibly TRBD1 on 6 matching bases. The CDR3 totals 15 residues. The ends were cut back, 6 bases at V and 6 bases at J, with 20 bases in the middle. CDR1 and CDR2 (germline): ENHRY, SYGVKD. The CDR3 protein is CAIRRARGEGAEAFF. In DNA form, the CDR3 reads TGTGCCATCAGGAGGGCCAGGGGAGAGGGCGCTGAAGCTTTCTTT.

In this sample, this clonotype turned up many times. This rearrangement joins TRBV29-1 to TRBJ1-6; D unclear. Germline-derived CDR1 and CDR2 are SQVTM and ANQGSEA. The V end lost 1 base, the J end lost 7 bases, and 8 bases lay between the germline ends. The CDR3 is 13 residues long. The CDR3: CSVEGEPNSPLHF. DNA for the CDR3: TGCAGCGTTGAAGGAGAGCCCAATTCACCCCTCCACTTT.

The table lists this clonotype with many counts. The CDR3 DNA sequence: TGTGCCAGCAGTTTTGGACAGGGGGGTGTGGCTGAAGCTTTCTTT. This sequence encodes CASSFGQGGVAEAFF. The chain joins TRBV12-3 or TRBV12-4 to TRBJ1-1; 10 bases fit TRBD1. The CDR3 totals 15 residues. V lost 3 bases, J lost 6 bases, and 7 bases stayed unmatched.

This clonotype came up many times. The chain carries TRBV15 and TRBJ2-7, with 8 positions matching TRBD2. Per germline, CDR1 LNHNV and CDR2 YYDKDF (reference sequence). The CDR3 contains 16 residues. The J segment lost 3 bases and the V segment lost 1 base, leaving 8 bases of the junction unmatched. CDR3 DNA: TGTGCCACCAGCAGAGGGTGGTCGGGGGGGTTCTACGAGCAGTACTTC. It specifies CATSRGWSGGFYEQYF.

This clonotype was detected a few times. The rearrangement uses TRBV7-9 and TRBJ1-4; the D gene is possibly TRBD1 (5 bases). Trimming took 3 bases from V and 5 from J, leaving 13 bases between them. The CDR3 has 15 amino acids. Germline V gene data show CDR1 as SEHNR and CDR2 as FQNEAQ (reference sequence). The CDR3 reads CASSFQAGPNEKLFF. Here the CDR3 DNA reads TGTGCCAGCAGCTTCCAGGCGGGGCCAAATGAAAAACTGTTTTTT.

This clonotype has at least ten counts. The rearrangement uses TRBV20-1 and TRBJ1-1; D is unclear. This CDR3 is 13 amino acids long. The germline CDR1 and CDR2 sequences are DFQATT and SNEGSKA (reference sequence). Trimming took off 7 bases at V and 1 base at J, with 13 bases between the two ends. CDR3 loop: CSGPDGKNTEAFF. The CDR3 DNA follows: TGCAGTGGGCCGGACGGAAAGAACACTGAAGCTTTCTTT.

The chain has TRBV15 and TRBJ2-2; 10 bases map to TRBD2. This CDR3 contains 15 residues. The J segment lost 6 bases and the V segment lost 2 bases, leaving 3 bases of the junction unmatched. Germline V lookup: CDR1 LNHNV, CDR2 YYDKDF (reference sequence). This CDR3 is CATSRTGTSAGELFF. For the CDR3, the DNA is TGTGCCACCAGCAGAACCGGGACTAGCGCCGGGGAGCTGTTTTTT. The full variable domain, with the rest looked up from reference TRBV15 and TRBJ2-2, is DAMVIQNPRYQVTQFGKPVTLSCSQTLNHNVMYWYQQKSSQAPKLLFHYYDKDFNNEADTPDNFQSRRPNTSFCFLDIRSPGLGDTAMYLCATSRTGTSAGELFFGEGSRLTVL.

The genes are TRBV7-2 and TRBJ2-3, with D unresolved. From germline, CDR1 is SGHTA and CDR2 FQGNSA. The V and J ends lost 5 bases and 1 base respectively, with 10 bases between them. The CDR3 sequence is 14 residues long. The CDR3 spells CASSDRRGTDTQYF. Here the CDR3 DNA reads TGTGCCAGCAGCGATAGACGCGGCACAGATACGCAGTATTTT.

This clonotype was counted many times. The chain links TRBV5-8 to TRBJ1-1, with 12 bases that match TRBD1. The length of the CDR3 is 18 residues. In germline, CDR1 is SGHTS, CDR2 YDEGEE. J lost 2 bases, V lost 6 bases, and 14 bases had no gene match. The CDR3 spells CASTKPGQGAPRNTEAFF. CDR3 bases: TGTGCCAGCACCAAACCGGGACAGGGGGCTCCCCGCAACACTGAAGCTTTCTTT.

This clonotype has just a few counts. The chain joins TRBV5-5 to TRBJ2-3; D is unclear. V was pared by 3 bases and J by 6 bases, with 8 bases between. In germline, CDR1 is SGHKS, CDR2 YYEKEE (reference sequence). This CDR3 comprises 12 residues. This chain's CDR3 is CASSSWFDTQYF. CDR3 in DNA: TGTGCCAGCAGCTCCTGGTTCGATACGCAGTATTTT. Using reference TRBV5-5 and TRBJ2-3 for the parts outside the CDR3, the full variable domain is DAGVTQSPTHLIKTRGQQVTLRCSPISGHKSVSWYQQVLGQGPQFIFQYYEKEERGRGNFPDRFSARQFPNYSSELNVNALLLGDSALYLCASSSWFDTQYFGPGTRLTVL.

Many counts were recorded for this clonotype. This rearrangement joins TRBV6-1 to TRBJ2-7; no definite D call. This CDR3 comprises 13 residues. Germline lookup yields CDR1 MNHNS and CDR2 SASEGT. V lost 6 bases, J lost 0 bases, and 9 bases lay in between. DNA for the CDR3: TGTGCCAGCAGGAAGAGAAGCTCCTACGAGCAGTACGTC. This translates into CASRKRSSYEQYV.

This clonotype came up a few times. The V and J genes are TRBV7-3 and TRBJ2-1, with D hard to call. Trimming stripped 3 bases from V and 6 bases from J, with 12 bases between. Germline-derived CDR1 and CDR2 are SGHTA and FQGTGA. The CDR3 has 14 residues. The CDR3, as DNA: TGTGCCAGCAGCTTGCGCGGTTGGGCCAATGAGCAGTTCTTC. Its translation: CASSLRGWANEQFF.